Listed below are T cell receptor beta chains from one sample, sequenced in a study of T-cell reconstitution after alpha-beta-depleted transplantation in children. TCRdb fed the PCR reads into MiXCR, producing one record per CDR3 protein. The profile covers 65,000 to 85,000 distinct CDR3 sequences, with approximately 11% appearing a single time and about 12% taken by the ten largest. The sequenced sample was PBMCs, obtained before TCRalphabeta/CD19-depleted stem cell transplant. All receptors derive from a boy younger than 18 with acute myeloid leukemia, due to receive a stem cell transplant. Both conserved end residues are part of each CDR3. A D gene is named only where the DNA matches it firmly. Where a row states a size, it is once, few, many or the class of an expanded clone; other rows omit it.

TGTGCCAGTAGTTGGACAGGGGGCGCGAGTAATTCACCCCTCCACTTT,CASSWTGGASNSPLHF,TRBV19,TRBD1,few,TRBJ1-6
TGTGCCAGCAGCTTAGAGGGGGCTTATGGGGTGGAGACCCAGTACTTC,CASSLEGAYGVETQYF,TRBV7-2,TRBD1,few,TRBJ2-5
TGTGCCAGCAACGACCAGGGTATCGGAAACACCATATATTTT,CASNDQGIGNTIYF,TRBV7-8,.,.,TRBJ1-3
TGTGCCTGGAGGAGCGGGACTAGGGTTCGAGAGACCCAGTACTTC,CAWRSGTRVRETQYF,TRBV30,TRBD2,.,TRBJ2-5
TGTGCCAGCAGTTCAGGGGGATTCTATGGCTACACCTTC,CASSSGGFYGYTF,TRBV12-3/TRBV12-4,TRBD1,many,TRBJ1-2
TGTGCCAGCAGCCCCGTCCTGGGGGCTAGCACAGATACGCAGTATTTT,CASSPVLGASTDTQYF,TRBV7-9,.,many,TRBJ2-3
TGTGCCAGCAGCCAAGATGAATATACGCAGTATTTT,CASSQDEYTQYF,TRBV3-1,.,many,TRBJ2-3
TGCAGTGCTAGAGATCAAAACTTCCATGGAAACACCATATATTTT,CSARDQNFHGNTIYF,TRBV20-1,.,many,TRBJ1-3
TGTGCCAGCAGTTTCACGGGTTTGGAAGAGACCCAGTACTTC,CASSFTGLEETQYF,TRBV12-3/TRBV12-4,.,many,TRBJ2-5
TGTGCCAGCAGCTTAGTCCCGGGAGCTTACAATGAGCAGTTCTTC,CASSLVPGAYNEQFF,TRBV7-2,.,.,TRBJ2-1
TGTGCCAGCAGCTTGGGACTAGCGGGATACGAGCAGTACTTC,CASSLGLAGYEQYF,TRBV7-2,TRBD2,many,TRBJ2-7